This T cell receptor (beta chain) was recovered during a study of Ad26.COV2.S vaccination and SARS-CoV-2 variants. The treatment here: about 20 received Ad26.COV2.S at low or high dose, single or two shots; 5 received placebo; per-sample allocation not given. Specimen acquisition occurred on day 63 following the initial vaccine or placebo injection. The CDR3 extends over 16 amino acids. The germline V gene has CDR1 SGHRS and CDR2 YFSETQ. Trimming stripped 1 base from V and 0 bases from J, with 10 bases between. Sequencing used immunoSEQ multiplex PCR; TCRdb keeps in-frame clones, though not all of them. The data contain about 350,000 clones, approximately 90% of them seen just once; the ten biggest clones take up 6.4%.

The starting material was peripheral blood, obtained in a trial of Ad26.COV2.S vaccine versus placebo. The rearrangement links TRBV5-1 to TRBJ2-2; D is ambiguous. This receptor was obtained from a person between 18 and 65 years old who received the Ad26.COV2.S COVID-19 vaccine or a placebo. CDR3 DNA: TGCGCCAGCAGCTTGAAAGGCCCGGCGAACACCGGGGAGCTGTTTTTT. It is translated as CASSLKGPANTGELFF.